Here is one TCR beta chain with its context. Its antigen is not identified. After removal of 0 bases from V and 7 bases from J, the junction contained 6 bases not matched to a gene. The CDR3 runs 16 residues. CDR1 and CDR2 (germline): SGHNT, YYREEE (reference sequence). The PCR contained 60 Vbeta and 13 Jbeta primers. Libraries were prepared by immunoSEQ multiplex PCR; TCRdb keeps only in-frame clonotypes and omits some of them. The table includes approximately 81,000 clones, approximately 84% detected once. This sample was taken from a study of cytomegalovirus exposure and HLA in healthy donors. Overall study results and limits: Based on reports, TCR beta sequences accurately predicted HLA-A and HLA-B alleles for most subjects. Researchers reported in a later analysis that common viral pathogens appeared linked to several top clusters. Altogether, about 160 TCR beta chains were recorded as cytomegalovirus-associated. Analyses of presence and absence presupposed an approximately uniform sequencing depth across donors.

The chain uses TRBV5-4 and TRBJ2-2; 10 nucleotides align to TRBD2. This sequence originates from a woman between 50 and 59 years old in good health and CMV-seronegative. The sample taken for sequencing was PBMCs. CDR3 sequence reads: CASSLEAGGPSGELFF. The CDR3 nucleotides are TGTGCCAGCAGCTTGGAAGCGGGGGGGCCGAGCGGGGAGCTGTTTTTT.